The rows below give T cell receptor beta chains drawn from one sample of a study of STAT5B mutations in CD4+ large granular lymphocyte leukemia. Repertoires were generated with immunoSEQ multiplex PCR, while TCRdb's copy carries only in-frame clones and drops some. The sample has 20,000 to 25,000 clones, 55% to 75% seen once; the top ten hold nearly 0.65%. Sample: CD4+ T cells from blood buffy coats. These receptors all stem from a human donor in good health. The CDR3 runs from the conserved cysteine through the conserved F or W. A D gene is named only where the DNA matches it firmly. Clone sizes are given selectively: once, few, many, or a class where the clone is expanded.

v_gene,d_gene,abundance,j_gene,CDR3nt,CDR3aa
TRBV9,NA,NA,TRBJ2-3,TGTGCCAGCAGCGTCACTAGCACAGATACGCAGTATTTT,CASSVTSTDTQYF
TRBV5-4,TRBD1,NA,TRBJ1-2,TGTGCCAGCAGCTTGATGGGACAGGGGAAGGGCTACACCTTC,CASSLMGQGKGYTF
TRBV18,NA,NA,TRBJ2-7,TGTGCCAGCTCACCACAGACAGACTACGAGCAGTACTTC,CASSPQTDYEQYF
TRBV19,NA,few,TRBJ1-2,TGTGCCAGTAGTGCGGGGGTCGACTATGGCTACACCTTC,CASSAGVDYGYTF
TRBV2,NA,NA,TRBJ1-2,TGTGCCAGCAGTAATTCAGGGAACTATGGCTACACCTTC,CASSNSGNYGYTF
TRBV7-2,NA,NA,TRBJ2-7,TGTGCCAGCAGCTTAGACCCCCGCCGGGAGCAGTACTTC,CASSLDPRREQYF
TRBV28,NA,NA,TRBJ2-6,TGTGCCAGCAGTTTTTGGCAGGGACGTGATGGGGCCAACGTCCTGACTTTC,CASSFWQGRDGANVLTF
TRBV5-6,NA,NA,TRBJ1-1,TGTGCCAGCAGCTTGAACGGGGGAGTAGGAGCTTTCTTT,CASSLNGGVGAFF
TRBV7-2,NA,NA,TRBJ1-2,TGTGCCAGCAGCTTAGCAAGGACCTCTAACTATGGCTACACCTTC,CASSLARTSNYGYTF
TRBV29-1,TRBD1,NA,TRBJ2-3,TGCAGCGTAGACCCGGGACAGACACTTACGCAGTATTTT,CSVDPGQTLTQYF
TRBV18,TRBD1,NA,TRBJ2-2,TGTGCCAGCTCACCAGGGACAGGCACCGGGGAGCTGTTTTTT,CASSPGTGTGELFF
TRBV11-2,NA,NA,TRBJ2-3,TGTGCCAGCAGCCGAATGTTCTTGGACCCTAGCACAGATACGCAGTATTTT,CASSRMFLDPSTDTQYF
TRBV5-5,NA,NA,TRBJ1-6,TGTGCCAGCAGCCTAACACTAGGGAACAGGGCCTTCTCCTATAATTCACCCCTCCACTTT,CASSLTLGNRAFSYNSPLHF
TRBV19,TRBD2,few,TRBJ2-5,TGTGCCAGTAGTACCACTAGCGGGGGGTACCAAGAGACCCAGTACTTC,CASSTTSGGYQETQYF
TRBV5-1,TRBD1,NA,TRBJ2-7,TGCGCCAGCAGCATCGGACAGGGGGCGCCCGAGCAGTACTTC,CASSIGQGAPEQYF
TRBV6-1,NA,NA,TRBJ2-7,TGTGCCAGCCGTAGGAGCTCCTACGAGCAGTACTTC,CASRRSSYEQYF
TRBV28,NA,few,TRBJ2-1,TGTGCCAGCAGTTTATTCTTCGAGGGTCATGAGCAGTTCTTC,CASSLFFEGHEQFF
TRBV19,NA,NA,TRBJ2-6,TGTGCCAGTAGTTGGACCTCTGGGGCCAACGTCCTGACTTTC,CASSWTSGANVLTF
TRBV7-2,NA,NA,TRBJ2-5,TGTGCCAGCAGCTTAACAGGGTGGGGGGAGACCCAGTACTTC,CASSLTGWGETQYF
TRBV27,NA,NA,TRBJ2-3,TGTGCCAGCAGAATATCCCGAGCGAGCACAGATACGCAGTATTTT,CASRISRASTDTQYF
TRBV19,TRBD1,NA,TRBJ2-5,TGTGCCAGTAGTACCCATTTGTTAGGGGGCCACCAAGAGACCCAGTACTTC,CASSTHLLGGHQETQYF
TRBV4-3,NA,NA,TRBJ1-6,TGCGCCAGCAGCCAAGATAGGGCCCCTTATTCACCCCTCCACTTT,CASSQDRAPYSPLHF
TRBV30,NA,NA,TRBJ1-3,TGTGCCTGGAGTGTAAGGGCGGCGGCTGGAAACACCATATATTTT,CAWSVRAAAGNTIYF
TRBV28,TRBD1,NA,TRBJ2-7,TGTGCCAGCAATAGGGGACAGGGAATTACCTACGAGCAGTACTTC,CASNRGQGITYEQYF
TRBV2,NA,NA,TRBJ1-6,TGTGCCAGCAGTGAACAGAGCTCCTATAATTCACCCCTCCACTTT,CASSEQSSYNSPLHF
TRBV5-4,TRBD2,NA,TRBJ2-7,TGTGCCAGCAGCGCGAGCAGCGGGGGAATCACCTACGAGCAGTACTTC,CASSASSGGITYEQYF
TRBV7-9,NA,few,TRBJ1-5,TGTGCCAGCAGTTATTCTAGCAATCAGCCCCAGCATTTT,CASSYSSNQPQHF
TRBV6-1,NA,NA,TRBJ2-7,TGTGCCAGCAGTGACGGATCTGGGGTCGAGCAGTACTTC,CASSDGSGVEQYF
TRBV5-1,TRBD2,NA,TRBJ2-1,TGCGCCAGCAGCTTTAGCGGGGGGGACAATGAGCAGTTCTTC,CASSFSGGDNEQFF
TRBV5-1,NA,NA,TRBJ2-2,TGCGCCAGCAGCCCAGGACCCGGGGAGCTGTTTTTT,CASSPGPGELFF
TRBV6-1,NA,NA,TRBJ2-2,TGTGCCAGCAGTTCGAGAACCGGGGAGCTGTTTTTT,CASSSRTGELFF
TRBV18,NA,NA,TRBJ2-7,TGTGCCAGCTCGCACGACAGAAACTCCTACGAGCAGTACTTC,CASSHDRNSYEQYF
TRBV19,TRBD1,few,TRBJ1-1,TGTGCCAGTAGTTCCTGGACAGGACAAAACACTGAAGCTTTCTTT,CASSSWTGQNTEAFF
TRBV7-2,NA,NA,TRBJ2-3,TGTGCCAGCAGTGCTCAGGGATGGGACACAGATACGCAGTATTTT,CASSAQGWDTDTQYF
TRBV6-1,NA,few,TRBJ1-1,TGTGCCAGCAGTCGCGGGGCCGAGCGGGCTTTCTTT,CASSRGAERAFF
TRBV6-5,NA,few,TRBJ1-5,TGTGCCAGCACGGCAGGGCTGAATCAGCCCCAGCATTTT,CASTAGLNQPQHF
TRBV30,TRBD1,NA,TRBJ1-1,TGTGCCTGGCTCCGCCAGGGGGCAGGGCGTTACACTGAAGCTTTCTTT,CAWLRQGAGRYTEAFF
TRBV6-5,NA,NA,TRBJ2-1,TGTGCCAGCAGTTACGGGGGGGCCTCCTACAATGAGCAGTTCTTC,CASSYGGASYNEQFF
TRBV14,NA,NA,TRBJ1-6,TGTGCCAGCAGACGAGGGGCGTCCTATAATTCACCCCTCCACTTT,CASRRGASYNSPLHF
TRBV28,NA,NA,TRBJ1-2,TGTGCCAGCAGTTTACCCATCTATGCGGGGTCAGGGCACTATGGCTACACCTTC,CASSLPIYAGSGHYGYTF
TRBV19,NA,NA,TRBJ1-5,TGTGCCAGTAGTATAGCAGGACAGAGAGGCAATCAGCCCCAGCATTTT,CASSIAGQRGNQPQHF
TRBV23-1,NA,NA,TRBJ1-2,TGCGCCAGCAGTAAATCCGGGACTTACGTAATTGGCTACACCTTC,CASSKSGTYVIGYTF
TRBV6-5,NA,NA,TRBJ1-1,TGTGCCAGCAGGACAACAGGCTCGAACACTGAAGCTTTCTTT,CASRTTGSNTEAFF
TRBV2,NA,NA,TRBJ2-2,TGTGCCAGCAGAACCAGTTATACCGGGGAGCTGTTTTTT,CASRTSYTGELFF
TRBV19,NA,NA,TRBJ1-1,TGTGCCAGTAGTAGACGTTCGGGGCAGGGAAACACTGAAGCTTTCTTT,CASSRRSGQGNTEAFF
TRBV5-1,TRBD1,NA,TRBJ2-3,TGCGCCAGCAGCGCCGACAGGGGCAAGGATACGCAATATTTT,CASSADRGKDTQYF